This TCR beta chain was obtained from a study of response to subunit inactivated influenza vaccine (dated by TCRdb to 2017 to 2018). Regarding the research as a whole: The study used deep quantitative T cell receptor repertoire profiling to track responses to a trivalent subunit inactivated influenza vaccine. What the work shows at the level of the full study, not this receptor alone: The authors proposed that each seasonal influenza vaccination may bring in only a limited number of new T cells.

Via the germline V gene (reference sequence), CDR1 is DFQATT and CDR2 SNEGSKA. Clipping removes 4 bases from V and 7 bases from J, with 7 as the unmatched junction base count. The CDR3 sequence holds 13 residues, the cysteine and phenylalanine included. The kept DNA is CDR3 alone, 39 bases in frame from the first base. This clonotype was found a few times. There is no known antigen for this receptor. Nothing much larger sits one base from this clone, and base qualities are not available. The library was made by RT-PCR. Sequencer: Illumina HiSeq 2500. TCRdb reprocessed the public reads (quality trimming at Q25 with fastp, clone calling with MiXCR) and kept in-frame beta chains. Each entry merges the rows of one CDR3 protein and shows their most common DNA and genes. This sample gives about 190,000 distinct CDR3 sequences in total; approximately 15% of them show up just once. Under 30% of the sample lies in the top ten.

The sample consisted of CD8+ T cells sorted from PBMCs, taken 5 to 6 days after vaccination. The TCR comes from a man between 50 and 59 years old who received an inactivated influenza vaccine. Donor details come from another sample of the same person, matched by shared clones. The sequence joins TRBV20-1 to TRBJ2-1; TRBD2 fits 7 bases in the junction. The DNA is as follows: TGCAGTGCTACCGGCGGGAGCATTAATGAGCAGTTCTTC. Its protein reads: CSATGGSINEQFF.